The 30 T cell receptor beta chains presented below share a single source sample, sequenced in a study of T cells in localized non-small cell lung cancer. Libraries were prepared by immunoSEQ multiplex PCR; TCRdb keeps only in-frame clonotypes and omits some of them. The sample consists of under 55,000 clones, 91% of them appearing once. The starting material was PBMCs, obtained before any cancer treatment. The source of these receptors is a woman aged 40-69 years with stage II lung adenocarcinoma.

The chain couples TRBV11-2 to TRBJ2-1; 7 bases agree with TRBD2. Germline loops: CDR1 SGHAT, CDR2 FQNNGV. The CDR3 runs 13 residues. Germline trimming cut 5 bases from V and 8 bases from J; bases unmatched to any gene: 6. The CDR3 reads CASSPGLDDEQFF. In nucleotides, the CDR3 is TGTGCCAGCAGCCCCGGACTAGACGATGAGCAGTTCTTC.

This clone was found once. The chain is built from TRBV7-2 and TRBJ1-6; D unclear. Trimming cost V 6 bases and J 0 bases, with 15 bases left between them. This CDR3 contains 17 residues. The germline gives CDR1 SGHTA, CDR2 FQGNSA. The CDR3 region is CASRGGQDSSYNSPLHF. As DNA, the CDR3 is TGTGCCAGCAGGGGTGGGCAGGATAGCTCCTATAATTCACCCCTCCACTTT.

A single count supports this clone. The CDR3 sequence is CASSLGSTGVSSYEQYF. Written as DNA, the CDR3 is TGTGCCAGCAGCTTGGGGAGTACAGGTGTGAGCTCCTACGAGCAGTACTTC. The chain combines TRBV5-8 with TRBJ2-7; TRBD1 is a possible D gene (5 bases). Trimming pared 0 bases from V and 0 bases from J, leaving 16 bases between. Germline V gene sequence: CDR1 SGHTS, CDR2 YDEGEE. The CDR3 extends over 17 amino acids.

The chain has TRBV7-2 and TRBJ2-5; D is possibly TRBD2 (6 bases). Germline V gives CDR1 SGHTA, CDR2 FQGNSA. This CDR3 has 15 residues. V lost 3 bases, J lost 2 bases, and 13 bases lay in between. The CDR3 nucleotides read TGTGCCAGCAGCTTGGGGGTAGCGGTGCAAGAGACCCAGTACTTC. Translation: CASSLGVAVQETQYF. Combining the CDR3 with reference TRBV7-2 and TRBJ2-5 gives the whole variable domain GAGVSQSPSNKVTEKGKDVELRCDPISGHTALYWYRQSLGQGLEFLIYFQGNSAPDKSGLPSDRFSAERTGGSVSTLTIQRTQQEDSAVYLCASSLGVAVQETQYFGPGTRLLVL.

The V gene is TRBV11-3, the J gene TRBJ2-3, with 11 bases lining up with TRBD1. The germline CDR1 and CDR2 sequences are SGHNT and YENEEA. CDR3 size: 15 residues. J gave up 3 bases and V 2 bases, and 1 base lay outside the gene matches. CDR3 bases: TGTGCCAGCAGCTTACGGGACAGGGGGACAGATACGCAGTATTTT. This translates into CASSLRDRGTDTQYF.

On this clone: The junction and the germline gene differ at one end; a read error may be behind it. J is TRBJ2-3 and V is TRBV28, with D perhaps assigned TRBD1 or TRBD2 (6 bases each). The CDR3 has 15 residues. Germline V CDR1 and CDR2: MDHEN, SYDVKM. The CDR3 nucleotides read TGTGCCAGCACTTTAGGGGGGACCCGCACAGATACGCAGTATTTT. This codes for CASTLGGTRTDTQYF. The variable domain in full, with the rest retrieved from reference TRBV28 and TRBJ2-3, is DVKVTQSSRYLVKRTGEKVFLECVQDMDHENMFWYRQDPGLGLRLIYFSYDVKMKEKGDIPEGYSVSREKKERFSLILESASTNQTSMYLCASTLGGTRTDTQYFGPGTRLTVL.

The chain uses TRBV2 and TRBJ1-5; D is unclear. The CDR3 consists of 14 residues. Germline values: CDR1 SNHLY, CDR2 FYNNEI. Trimming shortened V by 4 bases and J by 4 bases, and 11 bases separated the two germline ends. CDR3 sequence: CASSVRHLNQPQHF. CDR3 DNA sequence: TGTGCCAGCAGTGTTCGACACCTTAATCAGCCCCAGCATTTT.

The V and J genes are TRBV10-2 and TRBJ1-1; tentatively, D is TRBD1 (5 bases). The CDR3 loop spans 12 amino acids. Deletions cut 6 bases from V and 6 bases from J, with 11 bases between. Germline CDR1 WSHSY, CDR2 SAAADI. CDR3 amino acids: CASSNPGSEAFF. CDR3 nucleotide sequence: TGCGCCAGCAGCAATCCAGGGTCTGAAGCTTTCTTT.

V gene TRBV12-5 combines with J gene TRBJ2-5; D not certain. V lost 2 bases, J lost 4 bases, and 5 bases lay in between. Germline CDR1 is LGHNT and CDR2 is FRNRAP. This CDR3 region has 12 residues. CDR3 sequence (DNA): TGTGCTAGTGGTTTGATTGGAGAGACCCAGTACTTC. Translating it yields CASGLIGETQYF.

The chain employs TRBV9 and TRBJ2-7, with 9 bases matching TRBD2. J gave up 3 bases and V 0 bases, and 1 base lay outside the gene matches. The CDR3 loop spans 14 amino acids. Germline loops: CDR1 SGDLS, CDR2 YYNGEE. The DNA for the CDR3 is TGTGCCAGCAGCGTAGGAGCGGGGGGCTACGAGCAGTACTTC. It yields the protein CASSVGAGGYEQYF.

This chain joins TRBV28 and TRBJ1-5; possibly TRBD1 for D (6 bases). Trimming cost V 3 bases and J 0 bases, with 12 bases left between them. CDR1 and CDR2 from the germline V gene are MDHEN and SYDVKM. CDR3 size: 16 residues. CDR3 protein: CASSFGGLTSNQPQHF. The CDR3 nucleotides read TGTGCCAGCAGTTTTGGGGGCTTAACTAGCAATCAGCCCCAGCATTTT.

The CDR3 spells CASSLGQGRGLHTQYF. CDR3 nucleotides: TGTGCCAGCAGCTTGGGACAGGGTCGAGGCTTACATACGCAGTATTTT. The chain joins TRBV5-6 to TRBJ2-3, with 7 nucleotides matching TRBD1. The CDR3 consists of 16 residues. Trimming took 0 bases from V and 7 from J; bases not matched to a gene: 11. The germline gives CDR1 SGHDT, CDR2 YYEEEE.

V gene TRBV5-4 combines with J gene TRBJ2-7; tentatively, D is TRBD2 (5 bases). V lost 4 bases and J lost 1, with 9 bases in between. Germline CDR1 reads SGHNT; CDR2 reads YYREEE (reference sequence). This CDR3 has 13 amino acids. The CDR3 sequence is CASSREGSYEQYF. CDR3 nucleotides: TGTGCCAGCAGCCGGGAAGGATCCTACGAGCAGTACTTC.

The chain couples TRBV4-2 to TRBJ1-1; 10 nucleotides line up with TRBD1. Germline assignment: CDR1 LGHNA and CDR2 YNFKEQ. V shed 4 bases and J 5 bases; nucleotides not matched to a gene: 7. The CDR3 consists of 15 residues. In DNA form, the CDR3 reads TGTGCCAGCAGCCTAAGGGACAGGGGAGGTACTGAAGCTTTCTTT. It encodes CASSLRDRGGTEAFF.

CDR3 protein: CASSSRDNNEQFF. DNA of the CDR3: TGTGCCAGCAGTTCCCGGGACAACAATGAGCAGTTCTTC. V gene TRBV7-8 combines with J gene TRBJ2-1, with a tentative D call TRBD1 (6 bases). V was trimmed by 6 bases and J by 5 bases, leaving 11 bases between them. The germline V gene encodes CDR1 SGHVS and CDR2 FQNEAQ. The CDR3 runs to 13 residues.

The genes are TRBV28 and TRBJ2-7; the D is unclear. CDR3 length equals 12 residues. In germline, CDR1 is MDHEN, CDR2 SYDVKM. V was pared by 5 bases and J by 9 bases, with 14 bases between. Here the CDR3 DNA reads TGTGCCAGCAGTCTTGCTATGTCGACGCAGTACTTC. Residues: CASSLAMSTQYF.

The chain uses TRBV6-1 and TRBJ2-7; D is perhaps TRBD1 (6 bases). V lost 5 bases to trimming and J lost 2 bases, with 16 bases between them. Germline V gives CDR1 MNHNS, CDR2 SASEGT. CDR3 size: 15 residues. This chain's CDR3 is CASSWGPRLAYEQYF. The CDR3 DNA follows: TGTGCCAGCAGTTGGGGGCCCCGGCTGGCCTACGAGCAGTACTTC.

The CDR3 is CASSLGNSGGTAEQFF. Here the CDR3 DNA reads TGCGCCAGCAGCTTGGGAAATTCGGGAGGGACGGCTGAGCAGTTCTTC. V and J are TRBV5-1 and TRBJ2-1; 8 positions match TRBD2. V gave up 0 bases and J gave up 9 bases; unmatched junction bases: 11. The CDR3 is made up of 16 amino acids. CDR1 and CDR2 (germline): SGHRS, YFSETQ.

This sequence joins TRBV5-1 and TRBJ1-1; 12 positions match TRBD1. Germline V CDR1 and CDR2: SGHRS, YFSETQ. The CDR3 loop spans 16 amino acids. The V segment lost 1 base and the J segment 3 bases; nucleotides outside the gene matches: 4. CDR3 bases: TGCGCCAGCAGCTTGCTTGGGACAGGGGGCTACACTGAAGCTTTCTTT. Its translation: CASSLLGTGGYTEAFF.

This rearrangement joins TRBV6-5 to TRBJ1-1, with a weak D call TRBD1 (5 bases). Germline V gene sequence: CDR1 MNHEY, CDR2 SVGAGI. This CDR3 comprises 15 residues. Trimming removed 4 bases at V and 4 bases at J, with 16 bases between. The CDR3 reads CASSLLGQGGTEAFF. CDR3 sequence (DNA): TGTGCCAGCAGTTTATTAGGGCAGGGTGGCACTGAAGCTTTCTTT.

This chain connects TRBV10-1 to TRBJ1-6, with unresolved D. Trimming took off 6 bases at V and 4 bases at J, with 10 bases between the two ends. This CDR3 region has 14 residues. From germline, CDR1 is WNHNN and CDR2 SYGVQD (reference sequence). CDR3 nucleotides: TGCGCCAGCAGCCCTGGACGGTATAATTCACCCCTCCACTTT. Translation gives CASSPGRYNSPLHF.

The chain couples TRBV9 to TRBJ2-3, with 14 bases matching TRBD2. The germline V gene encodes CDR1 SGDLS and CDR2 YYNGEE. Losses at the gene ends were 4 bases for V and 2 bases for J; bases not matched to a gene: 3. The CDR3 runs to 16 residues. The CDR3 here is CASSSGLAGATDTQYF. CDR3 DNA sequence: TGTGCCAGCAGCTCGGGACTAGCGGGAGCCACAGATACGCAGTATTTT.

The chain has TRBV5-1 and TRBJ2-3; 9 nucleotides match TRBD1. After removal of 2 bases from V and 3 bases from J, the junction contained 4 bases not matched to a gene. The CDR3 runs to 15 residues. Germline CDR1 and CDR2: SGHRS and YFSETQ. CDR3 in DNA: TGCGCCAGCAGCTTAGCCGGGACAGGGACAGATACGCAGTATTTT. Translated, it gives CASSLAGTGTDTQYF.

The J gene is TRBJ2-7, the V gene TRBV6-5, with D hard to call. Germline V lookup: CDR1 MNHEY, CDR2 SVGAGI. The CDR3 contains 15 residues. V was cut by 0 bases and J by 4 bases, with 13 bases left in between. The CDR3 loop reads CASSYSGSGRYEQYF. The CDR3 DNA follows: TGTGCCAGCAGTTACTCGGGGTCAGGACGTTACGAGCAGTACTTC.

This clone was seen a single time. The chain links TRBV4-1 to TRBJ2-3, with D possibly called TRBD1 or TRBD2 (5 bases each). CDR1 and CDR2 (germline): MGHRA, YSYEKL. The V gene lost 6 bases and the J gene lost 5 bases, with 21 bases spanning the gap. The length of the CDR3 is 16 residues. CDR3 DNA sequence: TGCGCCAGCAGTCTTTCTGGGACCAATGGGGGAGATACGCAGTATTTT. Translated: CASSLSGTNGGDTQYF.

This chain links TRBV18 with TRBJ1-4, with D perhaps matching TRBD1 (5 bases). Trimming left V 3 bases short and J 6 bases short, with 14 bases between. The CDR3 has 15 amino acids. The germline gives CDR1 KGHSH, CDR2 LQKENI. The chain's CDR3 is CASSPGDGSYEKLFF. CDR3 nucleotide sequence: TGTGCCAGCTCACCGGGGGACGGGAGTTATGAAAAACTGTTTTTT.

The CDR3 DNA sequence: TGTGCCAGCAGTCCCTTGGACACAGCAAACTATGGCTACACCTTC. As protein: CASSPLDTANYGYTF. The chain uses TRBV27 and TRBJ1-2; TRBD1 might be the D (5 bases). V was pared by 5 bases and J by 2 bases, with 15 bases between. CDR1 MNHEY and CDR2 SMNVEV come from the germline V gene (reference sequence). The CDR3 consists of 15 residues.

This clone was recorded only once. This chain uses TRBV2 with TRBJ1-6, with a tentative D call TRBD1 (5 bases). Trimming shortened V by 3 bases and J by 7 bases, and 10 bases separated the two germline ends. Per germline, CDR1 SNHLY and CDR2 FYNNEI. The CDR3 totals 14 residues. CDR3 amino acids: CASSDGDSNSPLHF. The CDR3 DNA sequence: TGTGCCAGCAGTGACGGTGACAGCAATTCACCCCTCCACTTT.

This chain joins TRBV5-1 and TRBJ2-2, with D perhaps matching TRBD1 or TRBD2 (5 bases each). V lost 4 bases to trimming and J lost 4 bases, with 14 bases between them. The CDR3 consists of 15 residues. Germline assignment: CDR1 SGHRS and CDR2 YFSETQ. DNA for the CDR3: TGCGCCAGCAGCCCCCGAGGGGAGACCACCGGGGAGCTGTTTTTT. It specifies CASSPRGETTGELFF.

The chain joins TRBV28 to TRBJ2-1; tentatively, D is TRBD2 (6 bases). The CDR3 is 14 amino acids. Germline V gene data show CDR1 as MDHEN and CDR2 as SYDVKM. Trimming took 6 bases from V and 4 from J, leaving 13 bases between them. The CDR3 DNA sequence: TGTGCCAGCAGCCTTAGCGGTACTTACAATGAGCAGTTCTTC. This encodes CASSLSGTYNEQFF.